The rows below give T cell receptor beta chains drawn from one sample of a study of cytomegalovirus exposure and HLA in healthy donors. The protocol was immunoSEQ multiplex PCR, while the TCRdb copy is restricted to in-frame clones and leaves out a portion. Altogether some 150,000 clones are present, around 77% being singletons, with the ten largest covering around 3.1%. Material for sequencing was PBMCs. All receptors come from a female donor in good health and CMV-seronegative. Each CDR3 is given with its conserved first and last residue. A D gene is named only where the DNA matches it firmly. Expanded clones are given a class, and other clones once, few, many or no size at all.

cdr3_nt cdr3_aa clone_size v_call d_call j_call
TGTGCCAGCTCACCCAGGACAGGGGGCAACACTGAAGCTTTCTTT CASSPRTGGNTEAFF few TRBV18 TRBD1 TRBJ1-1
TGTGCCAGCAGCTTGGGACAGGATAATTCACCCCTCCACTTT CASSLGQDNSPLHF . TRBV5-5 . TRBJ1-6
TGTGCCAGCAGCGCCATCCCGGGACAGGGAGAGGACACCTTC CASSAIPGQGEDTF . TRBV5-6 TRBD1 TRBJ1-2
TGTGCCAGCAGTGAACTAGCGGGCACAGATACGCAGTATTTT CASSELAGTDTQYF . TRBV6-1 TRBD2 TRBJ2-3
TGTGCCACTCACAGGGAAACTGAAGCTTTCTTT CATHRETEAFF once TRBV6-5 . TRBJ1-1
TGTGCCATCAGCGGGACAGGGAATCAGCCCCAGCATTTT CAISGTGNQPQHF . TRBV10-3 TRBD1 TRBJ1-5
TGTGCCAGTACTCCCGCCCCTATACAGGGTTATAGCAATCAGCCCCAGCATTTT CASTPAPIQGYSNQPQHF . TRBV19 . TRBJ1-5
TGTGCCAGTAGGTCCGGGACAGGGGGCTCCTACGAGCAGTACTTC CASRSGTGGSYEQYF few TRBV19 TRBD1 TRBJ2-7
TGTGCCAGTAGCCCCGGGACTAGCGGAAATGAGCAGTTCTTC CASSPGTSGNEQFF few TRBV19 TRBD2 TRBJ2-1
TGTGCCAGCAGTTTATCGGCGGGCATCTATGGCTACACCTTC CASSLSAGIYGYTF . TRBV27 . TRBJ1-2
TGTGCCAGTAGTCCTCGGACAGGGTATCAGCCCCAGCATTTT CASSPRTGYQPQHF . TRBV19 TRBD1 TRBJ1-5
TGCAGCTTTTCTCCGACCAGACAGAGAAGCACAGATACGCAGTATTTT CSFSPTRQRSTDTQYF few TRBV29-1 . TRBJ2-3
TGTGCCAGCAGCTTACAAGGGGGCGGAAAAAACATTCAGTACTTC CASSLQGGGKNIQYF . TRBV7-8 TRBD1 TRBJ2-4
TGTGCCAGCAGCGTAGGGGGGGAAAGGAAGTTCTTC CASSVGGERKFF . TRBV9 . TRBJ2-1
TGTGCCAGCATCGGGACAGGGATCGGGGAGCTGTTTTTT CASIGTGIGELFF . TRBV6-5 TRBD1 TRBJ2-2
TGTGCCAGCAGTTTCCCCATGCGACAGGCGACTGAAGCTTTCTTT CASSFPMRQATEAFF . TRBV28 . TRBJ1-1
TGTGCCAGCAGTTGGGAACAGGGGAGTGAAGCTTTCTTT CASSWEQGSEAFF . TRBV6-5 TRBD1 TRBJ1-1
TGTGCCAGCACTTCGGACAGATCCAATGAAAAACTGTTTTTT CASTSDRSNEKLFF . TRBV28 . TRBJ1-4
TGTGCCAGCAGCTTAGTTACAGCACCCCTCCACTTT CASSLVTAPLHF . TRBV7-2 . TRBJ1-6
TGTGCCAGCAAAAACAGGGGTGGAAACACCATATATTTT CASKNRGGNTIYF . TRBV2 TRBD1 TRBJ1-3
TGTGCCAGCAGACCAACCGGGACTATATACAATGAGCAGTTCTTC CASRPTGTIYNEQFF . TRBV28 TRBD2 TRBJ2-1
TGCGCCAGCAGCTTGGGACTCACCTACGAGCAGTACTTC CASSLGLTYEQYF . TRBV5-1 . TRBJ2-7
TGTGCCAGCAGCCAAGACAGGAACTCCTACGAGCAGTACTTC CASSQDRNSYEQYF . TRBV14 . TRBJ2-7
TGTGCTAGTGGTCCGGGACAGGGTAAAGATACGCAGTATTTT CASGPGQGKDTQYF . TRBV12-5 TRBD1 TRBJ2-3
TGTGCCAGCAGCTTGGCACCTGGGGGGGCCCACGAGCAGTACTTC CASSLAPGGAHEQYF few TRBV5-6 . TRBJ2-7
TGTGCCAGCACCCTAGGGACAGGGGACACAGATACGCAGTATTTT CASTLGTGDTDTQYF . TRBV9 TRBD1 TRBJ2-3
TGTGCCAGCAGTTACTCAGACAGCTCTGGAAACACCATATATTTT CASSYSDSSGNTIYF . TRBV6-5 . TRBJ1-3
TGTGCCAGCCAACTAGCCGGGGAGCCCCCTTTCGAGCAGTACTTC CASQLAGEPPFEQYF . TRBV27 . TRBJ2-7
TGCGCCAGCAGTGAGTATCGGACAATCAATGAGCAGTTCTTC CASSEYRTINEQFF . TRBV10-2 . TRBJ2-1
TGTGCCAGCAGTCTGAGGGCAATAGCCTACAATGAGCAGTTCTTC CASSLRAIAYNEQFF . TRBV28 . TRBJ2-1
TGTGCCAGCAGCCTGCTTCCCCGTCCTATACTAGCCAAAAACATTCAGTACTTC CASSLLPRPILAKNIQYF . TRBV13 . TRBJ2-4
TGTGCCAGCAGCTTAGCCAATGGGGGACAGGTCTCACCCCTCCACTTT CASSLANGGQVSPLHF . TRBV7-2 TRBD1 TRBJ1-6
TGTGCCAGCAGTGATACTGCGGGGGGTCAGCCCCAGCATTTT CASSDTAGGQPQHF . TRBV6-1 . TRBJ1-5
TGTGCCAGCAGCTTAAGGCAGGGCTCCTACGAGCAGTACTTC CASSLRQGSYEQYF . TRBV7-9 . TRBJ2-7
TGTGCCAGCAGTCGGGGGGACAGGGGTAGCGAGCAGTACTTC CASSRGDRGSEQYF . TRBV6-5 TRBD1 TRBJ2-7
TGTGCCAGCAGGGCAAACCGGGGGGATAGGTCCTATAATTCACCCCTCCACTTT CASRANRGDRSYNSPLHF . TRBV27 . TRBJ1-6
TGTGCCAGCAGCTTGAACAGGGGACGGTCACCCCTCCACTTT CASSLNRGRSPLHF . TRBV5-8 TRBD1 TRBJ1-6
TGTGCCAGCTCACCACAGGGACAGGGTTCCGGAAACACCATATATTTT CASSPQGQGSGNTIYF . TRBV18 TRBD1 TRBJ1-3
TGTGCCAGCAGTCCCATACAGGGGGCGGTTGAAAAACTGTTTTTT CASSPIQGAVEKLFF . TRBV27 TRBD1 TRBJ1-4
TGTGCCAGTAGTCCCAGGGGAGACACTGAAGCTTTCTTT CASSPRGDTEAFF . TRBV19 . TRBJ1-1
TGTGCCAGCAGTTTGGGCAGGGGGGACACCGGGGAGCTGTTTTTT CASSLGRGDTGELFF . TRBV7-2 . TRBJ2-2
TGTGCCAGCAGCTTAGCCTTGGTAGGGGCAGATACGCAGTATTTT CASSLALVGADTQYF few TRBV7-3 . TRBJ2-3
TGTGCCAGCAGTTTGCCCGCAGGGAACACTGAAGCTTTCTTT CASSLPAGNTEAFF . TRBV28 . TRBJ1-1
TGTGCCAGCAGTGAACAGGCCCCCACCGGGGAGCTGTTTTTT CASSEQAPTGELFF . TRBV6-1 . TRBJ2-2
TGTGCCAGCAGTTACTCGGGACAGGGGGTGACTGAAGAGACTTTCTTT CASSYSGQGVTEETFF . TRBV6-5 TRBD1 TRBJ1-1